Below, one T cell receptor (beta chain) is given with its context. Its antigen remains unidentified. Time point denoted: patch test 2, 6 weeks after DPC sensitization. Noted treatment: therapeutic diphenylcyclopropenone sensitization with weekly scalp DPC. Germline lookup yields CDR1 DFQATT and CDR2 SNEGSKA (reference sequence). V lost 5 bases and J lost 2, with 13 bases in between. This CDR3 comprises 14 residues. The entry originates in a study of human T cells and chemical hapten exposure. Study context: An area of 2 cm by 2 cm on upper inner arm skin received 2% DPC for sensitization. Readings were taken at 6 days from patch tests that had applied 0.01% DPC to the upper back. Whole-study results and caveats: Large CDR3 similarity clusters arose significantly more often from expanded TCRs than from controls. Sensitizing to DPC left TCRs with a frequency above 1 in 1000 unaltered.

From the RACE reads, TCRdb called clonotypes with MiXCR, one entry per CDR3 protein. The sample lists 140,000 or so distinct CDR3 sequences, roughly 10% occurring once. This sequence joins TRBV20-1 and TRBJ1-3; D unclear. The sequence was collected from a woman aged 45-65 years with alopecia areata. Some clones in this sample may be carry-over from other donors' samples. Sequencing was performed on whole blood, taken in connection with sensitization to the hapten diphenylcyclopropenone (DPC). CDR3 nucleotide sequence: TGCAGTGCTGGTGGGCGGGCCGCTGGAAACACCATATATTTT. Its translation: CSAGGRAAGNTIYF.